This T cell receptor (beta chain) was sequenced for a study of blood T cells in healthy people across ages. In the case of this clonotype: Antigen specificity is unknown.

This CDR3 has 13 amino acids. The V gene's germline CDR1 is MDHEN and CDR2 SYDVKM. Trimming cost V 5 bases and J 8 bases, with 12 bases left between them. Notes on the study in general: Compared with aged donors, long-lived donors showed fewer expanded clones, suggesting selection.

Alongside a J-beta primer mix, a sample-barcoded 5' primer served in a second PCR lasting about 6 to 12 cycles. Every sample gave at least 3 million paired-end reads containing CDR3. From the 5' RACE reads, TCRdb called clonotypes with MiXCR, one entry per CDR3 protein. This sample has roughly 1,800,000 distinct CDR3 sequences, with approximately 50% found just once. Total RNA, at least 6 micrograms per sample, was extracted from PBMCs. Specimen: blood. The source is a woman in her thirties or forties in good health. This chain uses TRBV28 with TRBJ1-4; D gene uncertain. The CDR3 region has the DNA TGTGCCAGCAGTGTTATAGATAGAGAAAAACTGTTTTTT. Its protein is CASSVIDREKLFF.